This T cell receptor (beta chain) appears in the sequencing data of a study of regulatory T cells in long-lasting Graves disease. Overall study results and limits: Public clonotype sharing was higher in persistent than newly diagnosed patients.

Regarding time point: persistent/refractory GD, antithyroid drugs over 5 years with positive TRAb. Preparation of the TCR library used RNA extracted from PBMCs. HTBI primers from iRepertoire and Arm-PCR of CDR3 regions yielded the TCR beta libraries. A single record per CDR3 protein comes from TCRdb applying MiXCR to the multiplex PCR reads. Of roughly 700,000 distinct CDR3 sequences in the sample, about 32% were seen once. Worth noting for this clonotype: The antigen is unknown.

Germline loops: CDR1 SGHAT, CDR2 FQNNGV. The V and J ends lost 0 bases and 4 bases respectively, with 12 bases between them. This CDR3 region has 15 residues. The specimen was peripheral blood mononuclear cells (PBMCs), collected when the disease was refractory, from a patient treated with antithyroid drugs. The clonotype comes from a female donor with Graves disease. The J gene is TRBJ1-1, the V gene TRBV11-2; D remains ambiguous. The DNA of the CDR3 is TGTGCCAGCAGCTTAGAAGGGATCGGAAGCACTGAAGCTTTCTTT. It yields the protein CASSLEGIGSTEAFF. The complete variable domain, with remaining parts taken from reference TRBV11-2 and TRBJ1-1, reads EAGVAQSPRYKIIEKRQSVAFWCNPISGHATLYWYQQILGQGPKLLIQFQNNGVVDDSQLPKDRFSAERLKGVDSTLKIQPAKLEDSAVYLCASSLEGIGSTEAFFGQGTRLTVV.